A selection of T cell receptor beta chains follows, all from one sample in a study of identical twins. One entry per CDR3 protein results from TCRdb running MiXCR on the 5' RACE reads. The data show 450,000 or so distinct CDR3 sequences, roughly 18% seen once. The sequenced material came from naive T cells sorted from blood. These receptors were obtained from a middle-aged man in good health. The CDR3 runs from the conserved cysteine through the conserved F or W. A D gene is named only where the DNA matches it firmly. The size field is filled for only some rows; it gives once, few, many or a size class.

v_gene: TRBV14
j_gene: TRBJ2-1
d_gene: TRBD2
abundance: .
CDR3aa: CASKISGTSGGQSEQFF
CDR3nt: TGTGCCAGCAAAATCTCCGGGACTAGCGGGGGACAGAGTGAGCAGTTCTTC

v_gene: TRBV5-1
j_gene: TRBJ1-1
d_gene: .
abundance: few
CDR3aa: CASSLAIGVVNTEAFF
CDR3nt: TGCGCCAGCAGCTTGGCCATCGGGGTGGTGAACACTGAAGCTTTCTTT

v_gene: TRBV7-2
j_gene: TRBJ2-1
d_gene: TRBD2
abundance: few
CDR3aa: CASSPSGEGNEQFF
CDR3nt: TGTGCCAGCAGCCCAAGCGGGGAGGGCAATGAGCAGTTCTTC

v_gene: TRBV6-1
j_gene: TRBJ1-3
d_gene: TRBD1
abundance: many
CDR3aa: CASSWTGGMTGNTIYF
CDR3nt: TGTGCCAGCAGCTGGACAGGGGGTATGACTGGAAACACCATATATTTT

v_gene: TRBV20-1
j_gene: TRBJ2-7
d_gene: TRBD1
abundance: .
CDR3aa: CSASGQGVGQTYEQYF
CDR3nt: TGCAGTGCTAGTGGACAGGGTGTGGGGCAAACCTACGAGCAGTACTTC

v_gene: TRBV7-2
j_gene: TRBJ2-7
d_gene: .
abundance: many
CDR3aa: CASSLEGYRGQYF
CDR3nt: TGTGCCAGCAGCTTAGAGGGGTACCGGGGGCAGTACTTC

v_gene: TRBV7-8
j_gene: TRBJ2-7
d_gene: TRBD2
abundance: many
CDR3aa: CASSYDSGLAGSLEVYEQYF
CDR3nt: TGTGCCAGCAGTTATGATTCGGGACTAGCGGGCTCTTTAGAGGTGTACGAGCAGTACTTC

v_gene: TRBV20-1
j_gene: TRBJ2-2
d_gene: .
abundance: .
CDR3aa: CSARDMAGLRELFF
CDR3nt: TGCAGTGCTAGAGATATGGCAGGGCTACGGGAGCTGTTTTTT

v_gene: TRBV7-2
j_gene: TRBJ2-3
d_gene: .
abundance: .
CDR3aa: CASSLNPVGSTDTQYF
CDR3nt: TGTGCCAGCAGCTTAAACCCAGTGGGTAGCACAGATACGCAGTATTTT

v_gene: TRBV15
j_gene: TRBJ2-4
d_gene: .
abundance: .
CDR3aa: CATSTGRGIKNIQYF
CDR3nt: TGTGCCACCAGCACGGGCCGGGGCATCAAAAACATTCAGTACTTC

v_gene: TRBV6-5
j_gene: TRBJ2-3
d_gene: .
abundance: .
CDR3aa: CASSLSRVAGTDTQYF
CDR3nt: TGTGCCAGCAGTTTATCCAGGGTGGCGGGGACAGATACGCAGTATTTT

v_gene: TRBV5-5
j_gene: TRBJ1-5
d_gene: .
abundance: .
CDR3aa: CASSSGSRNNQPQHF
CDR3nt: TGTGCCAGCAGCTCGGGCTCCAGGAACAATCAGCCCCAGCATTTT

v_gene: TRBV9
j_gene: TRBJ2-3
d_gene: .
abundance: .
CDR3aa: CASSVPGRADTQYF
CDR3nt: TGTGCCAGCAGCGTCCCAGGACGGGCAGATACGCAGTATTTT

v_gene: TRBV6-5
j_gene: TRBJ2-3
d_gene: TRBD2
abundance: .
CDR3aa: CASSYSFTSGGPGTQYF
CDR3nt: TGTGCCAGCAGTTACTCGTTCACTAGCGGGGGCCCCGGTACGCAGTATTTT

v_gene: TRBV5-1
j_gene: TRBJ2-1
d_gene: TRBD2
abundance: .
CDR3aa: CASSSPGTSGNYNEQFF
CDR3nt: TGCGCCAGCAGCAGCCCCGGGACTAGCGGAAACTACAATGAGCAGTTCTTC

v_gene: TRBV27
j_gene: TRBJ1-6
d_gene: .
abundance: .
CDR3aa: CASSLSLGRPNSPLHF
CDR3nt: TGTGCCAGCAGTTTATCCTTGGGGCGGCCAAATTCACCCCTCCACTTT

v_gene: TRBV27
j_gene: TRBJ1-2
d_gene: TRBD1
abundance: many
CDR3aa: CASSLRGGGYTF
CDR3nt: TGTGCCAGCAGTTTAAGAGGGGGCGGCTACACCTTC

v_gene: TRBV5-1
j_gene: TRBJ2-7
d_gene: .
abundance: few
CDR3aa: CASSDPSSTYEQYF
CDR3nt: TGCGCCAGCAGCGATCCCAGTTCCACCTACGAGCAGTACTTC

v_gene: TRBV27
j_gene: TRBJ2-3
d_gene: .
abundance: many
CDR3aa: CASNRARTGTDTQYF
CDR3nt: TGTGCCAGCAATCGGGCCCGCACAGGCACAGATACGCAGTATTTT

v_gene: TRBV7-9
j_gene: TRBJ2-7
d_gene: TRBD1
abundance: .
CDR3aa: CASSNPKGARGTYEQYF
CDR3nt: TGTGCCAGCAGCAACCCGAAGGGGGCTAGAGGTACCTACGAGCAGTACTTC

v_gene: TRBV7-2
j_gene: TRBJ2-5
d_gene: .
abundance: .
CDR3aa: CASRTRATQYF
CDR3nt: TGTGCCAGCAGAACCCGGGCAACCCAGTACTTC

v_gene: TRBV11-2
j_gene: TRBJ2-5
d_gene: .
abundance: .
CDR3aa: CASSLVVLETQYF
CDR3nt: TGTGCCAGCAGCTTAGTCGTACTAGAGACCCAGTACTTC

v_gene: TRBV12-3/TRBV12-4
j_gene: TRBJ1-6
d_gene: TRBD1
abundance: few
CDR3aa: CASSLADRERSPLHF
CDR3nt: TGTGCCAGCAGTTTAGCGGACAGGGAGCGGTCACCCCTCCACTTT

v_gene: TRBV9
j_gene: TRBJ2-1
d_gene: TRBD2
abundance: .
CDR3aa: CASSVGGGTSSYNEQFF
CDR3nt: TGTGCCAGCAGCGTAGGGGGAGGGACGAGCTCCTACAATGAGCAGTTCTTC

v_gene: TRBV7-2
j_gene: TRBJ2-7
d_gene: TRBD1
abundance: many
CDR3aa: CASSPLGTASSYEQYF
CDR3nt: TGTGCCAGCAGTCCCCTCGGGACAGCTAGCTCCTACGAGCAGTACTTC

v_gene: TRBV5-1
j_gene: TRBJ2-1
d_gene: TRBD2
abundance: few
CDR3aa: CASKTSGASYNEQFF
CDR3nt: TGCGCCAGCAAGACTAGCGGGGCCTCCTACAATGAGCAGTTCTTC

v_gene: TRBV5-1
j_gene: TRBJ2-7
d_gene: .
abundance: many
CDR3aa: CASSPDGYEQYF
CDR3nt: TGCGCCAGCAGCCCGGACGGCTACGAGCAGTACTTC

v_gene: TRBV11-1
j_gene: TRBJ1-1
d_gene: .
abundance: .
CDR3aa: CASSPHGNAEAFF
CDR3nt: TGTGCCAGCAGCCCCCACGGGAACGCTGAAGCTTTCTTT

v_gene: TRBV20-1
j_gene: TRBJ2-7
d_gene: .
abundance: few
CDR3aa: CSAQRVRYEQYF
CDR3nt: TGCAGTGCTCAGCGGGTCCGGTACGAGCAGTACTTC

v_gene: TRBV7-9
j_gene: TRBJ1-4
d_gene: .
abundance: many
CDR3aa: CASGLGSRANEKLFF
CDR3nt: TGTGCCAGCGGGTTGGGGTCTAGGGCTAATGAAAAACTGTTTTTT

v_gene: TRBV3-1
j_gene: TRBJ1-1
d_gene: .
abundance: .
CDR3aa: CASSQVQENTEAFF
CDR3nt: TGTGCCAGCAGCCAAGTTCAGGAGAACACTGAAGCTTTCTTT

v_gene: TRBV20-1
j_gene: TRBJ2-3
d_gene: .
abundance: .
CDR3aa: CSAKARGSHTQYF
CDR3nt: TGCAGTGCTAAAGCGAGGGGGAGTCATACGCAGTATTTT

v_gene: TRBV6-2/TRBV6-3
j_gene: TRBJ2-7
d_gene: .
abundance: many
CDR3aa: CASSFVPELYEQYF
CDR3nt: TGTGCCAGCAGTTTCGTTCCGGAGCTCTACGAGCAGTACTTC

v_gene: TRBV7-8
j_gene: TRBJ2-7
d_gene: TRBD1
abundance: .
CDR3aa: CASSITRDSSYEQYF
CDR3nt: TGTGCCAGCAGCATCACCCGGGACAGTTCCTACGAGCAGTACTTC

v_gene: TRBV19
j_gene: TRBJ1-1
d_gene: TRBD1
abundance: .
CDR3aa: CASIASAGQGNTEAFF
CDR3nt: TGTGCCAGTATTGCCTCGGCGGGACAGGGGAACACTGAAGCTTTCTTT

v_gene: TRBV7-8
j_gene: TRBJ2-7
d_gene: TRBD2
abundance: .
CDR3aa: CASSILAGSYEQYF
CDR3nt: TGTGCCAGCAGCATACTAGCGGGGTCCTACGAGCAGTACTTC

v_gene: TRBV2
j_gene: TRBJ1-2
d_gene: TRBD1
abundance: .
CDR3aa: CASSVRDRDYGYTF
CDR3nt: TGTGCCAGCAGTGTAAGGGACAGGGACTATGGCTACACCTTC

v_gene: TRBV6-2/TRBV6-3
j_gene: TRBJ1-5
d_gene: TRBD1
abundance: few
CDR3aa: CASSDGTASFRSNQPQHF
CDR3nt: TGTGCCAGCAGTGACGGGACAGCGTCGTTCAGGAGCAATCAGCCCCAGCATTTT

v_gene: TRBV29-1
j_gene: TRBJ2-5
d_gene: .
abundance: .
CDR3aa: CSVSQVFQETQYF
CDR3nt: TGCAGCGTTTCCCAGGTCTTCCAAGAGACCCAGTACTTC

v_gene: TRBV4-2
j_gene: TRBJ2-7
d_gene: .
abundance: .
CDR3aa: CASSQTADSYEQYF
CDR3nt: TGTGCCAGCAGCCAAACGGCGGACTCCTACGAGCAGTACTTC

v_gene: TRBV9
j_gene: TRBJ2-1
d_gene: .
abundance: .
CDR3aa: CASSVVGTDGYNEQFF
CDR3nt: TGTGCCAGCAGCGTAGTAGGGACTGACGGGTACAATGAGCAGTTCTTC

v_gene: TRBV2
j_gene: TRBJ1-1
d_gene: .
abundance: few
CDR3aa: CASSVEGRNTEAFF
CDR3nt: TGTGCCAGCAGTGTGGAGGGGCGGAACACTGAAGCTTTCTTT

v_gene: TRBV5-1
j_gene: TRBJ2-2
d_gene: TRBD1
abundance: many
CDR3aa: CASSFMTGGNGELFF
CDR3nt: TGCGCCAGCAGCTTCATGACAGGGGGCAACGGGGAGCTGTTTTTT

v_gene: TRBV15
j_gene: TRBJ2-7
d_gene: TRBD2
abundance: .
CDR3aa: CATSRDSGGVYEQYF
CDR3nt: TGTGCCACCAGCAGAGATAGCGGGGGGGTCTACGAGCAGTACTTC

v_gene: TRBV5-1
j_gene: TRBJ1-1
d_gene: TRBD1
abundance: few
CDR3aa: CASSLGQGEGNTEAFF
CDR3nt: TGCGCCAGCAGCTTGGGACAGGGGGAAGGGAACACTGAAGCTTTCTTT